These T cell receptor beta chains were read from a single sample in a study of cytomegalovirus exposure and HLA in healthy donors. Measured with immunoSEQ multiplex PCR; TCRdb has only the in-frame clones, and not every one. The data contain 55,000 to 80,000 clones, over 75% of them singletons. Sequenced material: PBMCs. Receptor source: a female donor in good health and CMV-seronegative. Each CDR3 is given with its conserved first and last residue. A D gene is named only where the DNA matches it firmly. Some rows mark clone size as missing; the rest say once, few, many or name a class of expanded clone.

size	D	J	V	CDR3	DNA
NA	NA	TRBJ2-6	TRBV6-5	CASKEDSSGANVLTF	TGTGCCAGTAAAGAGGACAGTTCTGGGGCCAACGTCCTGACTTTC
NA	TRBD1	TRBJ1-3	TRBV7-9	CSSSRTGSGNTIYF	TGTTCCAGCAGCCGGACAGGGTCTGGAAACACCATATATTTT
NA	NA	TRBJ2-1	TRBV15	CATSRVSRKYNEQFF	TGTGCCACCAGCAGAGTGAGTAGAAAGTACAATGAGCAGTTCTTC
NA	NA	TRBJ1-1	TRBV6-1	CASSSRGNTEAFF	TGTGCCAGCAGCTCCAGGGGGAACACTGAAGCTTTCTTT
few	TRBD2	TRBJ2-1	TRBV5-8	CASSLGSSGAVSYNEQFF	TGTGCCAGCAGCCTGGGGTCTAGCGGGGCTGTCTCCTACAATGAGCAGTTCTTC
NA	NA	TRBJ2-5	TRBV27	CASRNQGRGTQYF	TGTGCCAGCAGGAATCAAGGGCGGGGGACCCAGTACTTC
NA	NA	TRBJ2-4	TRBV30	CAWSQLLTLGHSKNIQYF	TGTGCCTGGAGTCAACTGCTAACCTTGGGACACAGCAAAAACATTCAGTACTTC
NA	NA	TRBJ2-3	TRBV11-2	CASSSNTDTQYF	TGTGCCAGCAGCTCTAACACAGATACGCAGTATTTT
NA	TRBD2	TRBJ2-1	TRBV5-8	CASGGGSYNEQFF	TGTGCCAGCGGGGGGGGCTCCTACAATGAGCAGTTCTTC
NA	TRBD1	TRBJ2-5	TRBV15	CATSTGQKQETQYF	TGTGCCACCAGCACGGGACAGAAACAAGAGACCCAGTACTTC
NA	TRBD2	TRBJ2-1	TRBV27	CASSFESGGASEQFF	TGTGCCAGCAGTTTCGAGAGCGGGGGGGCCAGTGAGCAGTTCTTC
NA	TRBD2	TRBJ2-3	TRBV7-9	CSSSLRTSGSRGTDTQYF	TGTTCCAGCAGCTTACGGACTAGCGGGAGCCGGGGCACAGATACGCAGTATTTT
NA	NA	TRBJ1-4	TRBV7-2	CASSFQGSNEKLFF	TGTGCCAGCAGCTTCCAGGGGTCTAATGAAAAACTGTTTTTT
NA	NA	TRBJ1-5	TRBV19	CASSIGHQGKGLSNQPQHF	TGTGCCAGTAGTATAGGTCATCAGGGGAAGGGCCTTAGCAATCAGCCCCAGCATTTT
once	TRBD1	TRBJ2-5	TRBV5-4	CASSSPGQGAVDEYF	TGTGCCAGCAGCTCACCGGGACAGGGGGCCGTTGACGAGTACTTC
few	TRBD1	TRBJ1-5	TRBV4-3	CASSQDWRQGSNQPQHF	TGCGCCAGCAGCCAAGATTGGAGACAGGGATCAAATCAGCCCCAGCATTTT
NA	TRBD1	TRBJ1-4	TRBV5-1	CASSPDRGGEKLFF	TGCGCCAGCAGCCCGGACAGGGGAGGTGAAAAACTGTTTTTT
NA	TRBD1	TRBJ2-7	TRBV6-5	CASSYSNRGRYEQYF	TGTGCCAGCAGTTACTCGAACAGGGGAAGATACGAGCAGTACTTC
once	NA	TRBJ1-1	TRBV29-1	CSVVRGGVNTEAFF	TGCAGCGTTGTCCGGGGGGGGGTGAACACTGAAGCTTTCTTT
NA	TRBD2	TRBJ2-2	TRBV18	CASSPRTSGSGELFF	TGTGCCAGCTCACCAAGGACTAGCGGTTCGGGGGAGCTGTTTTTT
NA	TRBD1	TRBJ2-1	TRBV25-1	CASSRTGGYNEQFF	TGTGCCAGCAGTAGGACAGGGGGCTACAATGAGCAGTTCTTC
NA	NA	TRBJ2-7	TRBV5-6	CASSFTSSSQYF	TGTGCCAGCAGCTTCACTAGCAGCTCCCAGTACTTC
once	TRBD1	TRBJ1-1	TRBV27	CASGQGPKSTEAFF	TGTGCCAGCGGACAGGGCCCTAAGAGCACTGAAGCTTTCTTT
NA	TRBD2	TRBJ2-1	TRBV6-5	CASSRTSGGVDEQFF	TGTGCCAGCAGTCGGACTAGCGGGGGGGTTGATGAGCAGTTCTTC